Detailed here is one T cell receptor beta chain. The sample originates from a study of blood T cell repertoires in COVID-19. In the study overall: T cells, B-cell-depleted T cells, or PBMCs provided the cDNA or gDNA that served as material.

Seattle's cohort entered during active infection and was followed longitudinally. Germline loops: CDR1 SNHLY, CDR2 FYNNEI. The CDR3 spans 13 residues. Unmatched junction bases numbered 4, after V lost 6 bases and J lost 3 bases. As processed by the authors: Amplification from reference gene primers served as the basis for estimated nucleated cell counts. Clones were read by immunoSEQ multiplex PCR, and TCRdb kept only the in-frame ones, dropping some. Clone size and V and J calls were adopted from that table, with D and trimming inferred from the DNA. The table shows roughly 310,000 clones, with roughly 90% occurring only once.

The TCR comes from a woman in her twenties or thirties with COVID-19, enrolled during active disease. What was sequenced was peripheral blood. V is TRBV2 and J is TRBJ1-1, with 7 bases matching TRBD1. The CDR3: CASRVGQYTEAFF. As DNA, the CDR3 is TGTGCCAGCAGGGTGGGACAGTACACTGAAGCTTTCTTT.